The 20 T cell receptor beta chains listed next were all sequenced from one sample in a study of OX40 agonist ivuxolimab in advanced cancers. Profiling relied on immunoSEQ multiplex PCR, and the TCRdb table lists in-frame clones only, not all of them. Found here are 70,000 to 95,000 clones, over 70% of them singletons; the top ten hold more than 0.45%. The source was CD4+ or CD8+ T cells sorted from blood, collected in a trial of the OX40 agonist ivuxolimab. Receptors were obtained from an adult with an advanced solid tumor such as melanoma, head and neck, liver or kidney cancer.

The rearrangement links TRBV6-5 to TRBJ1-1; TRBD1 is a possible D gene (5 bases). V shed 6 bases and J shed 3 bases, with 17 bases lying between them. Germline V gene data show CDR1 as MNHEY and CDR2 as SVGAGI. The CDR3 length is 15 residues. The CDR3 protein is CASSSGGSWDTEAFF. The CDR3 DNA sequence: TGTGCCAGCAGCTCCGGGGGGAGCTGGGACACTGAAGCTTTCTTT.

The chain joins TRBV6-4 to TRBJ2-1, with TRBD1 as a possible D gene (5 bases). The CDR3 length is 13 residues. V was shortened by 3 bases and J by 7 bases, with 10 bases between the two germline ends. The germline V gene has CDR1 MRHNA and CDR2 SNTAGT. This CDR3 reads CASSEGVGNEQFF. The CDR3 DNA is TGTGCCAGCAGTGAAGGGGTAGGTAATGAGCAGTTCTTC.

This chain uses TRBV30 with TRBJ2-4, with D unclear. Germline V gene data show CDR1 as GTSNPN and CDR2 as SVGIG (reference sequence). V lost 0 bases, J lost 13 bases, and 10 bases lay in between. The CDR3 has 11 residues. CDR3 DNA: TGTGCCTGGAGTGTAGGCGGTTTCCAGTACTTC. Amino acid sequence: CAWSVGGFQYF.

The rearrangement uses TRBV18 and TRBJ1-6, with D possibly matching TRBD1 (5 bases). Germline V gives CDR1 KGHSH, CDR2 LQKENI. The CDR3 has 14 residues. V lost 1 base to trimming and J lost 7 bases, with 8 bases between them. CDR3 nucleotides: TGTGCCAGCTCACCACAGGGGCAAAATTCACCCCTCCACTTT. Its protein product is CASSPQGQNSPLHF. The entire variable domain, with the rest obtained from reference TRBV18 and TRBJ1-6, is as follows: NAGVMQNPRHLVRRRGQEARLRCSPMKGHSHVYWYRQLPEEGLKFMVYLQKENIIDESGMPKERFSAEFPKEGPSILRIQQVVRGDSAAYFCASSPQGQNSPLHFGNGTRLTVT.

Only a few counts were recorded for this clone. The chain combines TRBV27 with TRBJ2-7; 13 nucleotides match TRBD2. V shed 5 bases and J 6 bases; nucleotides not matched to a gene: 4. This CDR3 contains 14 residues. The V gene's germline CDR1 is MNHEY and CDR2 SMNVEV (reference sequence). This CDR3 reads CASSAGLAGSEQYF. The CDR3 DNA reads as TGTGCCAGCAGTGCGGGACTAGCGGGATCCGAGCAGTACTTC.

This clone appeared once. As DNA, the CDR3 is TGCAGCGTGACGACAGTTTCGAACACCGGGGAGCTGTTTTTT. Translating gives CSVTTVSNTGELFF. The rearrangement joins TRBV29-1 to TRBJ2-2, with D possibly matching TRBD1 (5 bases). The germline CDR1 and CDR2 sequences are SQVTM and ANQGSEA. V gave up 6 bases and J gave up 0 bases, with 11 bases separating them. This CDR3 has 14 amino acids.

This rearrangement joins TRBV30 to TRBJ1-4, with TRBD1 matching over 8 bases. J lost 4 bases, V lost 5 bases, and 6 bases had no gene match. Germline values: CDR1 GTSNPN, CDR2 SVGIG (reference sequence). The CDR3 is 14 residues long. The CDR3 sequence: CAWGGTGLNEKLFF. The CDR3, as DNA: TGTGCCTGGGGGGGGACAGGTCTTAATGAAAAACTGTTTTTT. Together with reference TRBV30 and TRBJ1-4, the CDR3 gives the full variable domain: SQTIHQWPATLVQPVGSPLSLECTVEGTSNPNLYWYRQAAGRGLQLLFYSVGIGQISSEVPQNLSASRPQDRQFILSSKKLLLSDSGFYLCAWGGTGLNEKLFFGSGTQLSVL.

This clone is a singleton in its sample. The chain has TRBV6-6 and TRBJ1-2, with D possibly being TRBD1 (6 bases). The CDR3 sequence is 13 residues long. V was shortened by 6 bases and J by 3 bases, with 11 bases between the two germline ends. Germline CDR1 reads MNHNY; CDR2 reads SVGAGI (reference sequence). The DNA for the CDR3 is TGTGCCAGCAGCCCGGACAGTTACTATGGCTACACCTTC. Translation: CASSPDSYYGYTF.

The rearrangement links TRBV5-4 to TRBJ2-2; D possibly corresponds to TRBD2 (6 bases). Per germline, CDR1 SGHNT and CDR2 YYREEE (reference sequence). The V and J ends lost 2 bases and 4 bases respectively, with 12 bases between them. CDR3 length equals 15 residues. CDR3: CASSFNGGPTGELFF. In DNA form, the CDR3 reads TGTGCCAGCAGCTTCAACGGGGGACCCACCGGGGAGCTGTTTTTT. Based on the CDR3 plus reference TRBV5-4 and TRBJ2-2, the full variable domain is ETGVTQSPTHLIKTRGQQVTLRCSSQSGHNTVSWYQQALGQGPQFIFQYYREEENGRGNFPPRFSGLQFPNYSSELNVNALELDDSALYLCASSFNGGPTGELFFGEGSRLTVL.

As for this clone: A junction boundary mismatches the germline segment, possibly from a read error. This sequence joins TRBV18 and TRBJ1-4; D perhaps matches TRBD1 (6 bases). This CDR3 comprises 13 residues. Germline V gene data show CDR1 as KGHSH and CDR2 as LQKENI. The DNA of the CDR3 is TGTACCAGCTCGCACAGGGAGGGCGAAAAACTGTTTTTT. Translation: CTSSHREGEKLFF.

This chain connects TRBV27 to TRBJ1-2; D remains unclear. Germline V lookup: CDR1 MNHEY, CDR2 SMNVEV (reference sequence). This CDR3 comprises 15 residues. V lost 4 bases to trimming and J lost 0 bases, with 12 bases between them. The CDR3 nucleotides read TGTGCCAGCAGTTCTTATCAGGATTCTAACTATGGCTACACCTTC. This encodes CASSSYQDSNYGYTF.

The chain employs TRBV12-5 and TRBJ2-7; the D gene is possibly TRBD2 (6 bases). The CDR3 is made up of 16 amino acids. Trimming pared 6 bases from V and 3 bases from J, leaving 21 bases between. Germline V gene lookup returns CDR1 LGHNT and CDR2 FRNRAP. DNA for the CDR3: TGTGCTAGTGGGTCCTTGGCGGGAACGGAGAGCTACGAGCAGTACTTC. Translating it yields CASGSLAGTESYEQYF.

V usage is TRBV6-1 and J usage is TRBJ1-5; TRBD1 is a possible D gene (5 bases). V shed 3 bases and J shed 7 bases, with 13 bases lying between them. Germline CDR1 is MNHNS and CDR2 is SASEGT. The CDR3 has 14 residues. DNA for the CDR3: TGTGCCAGCAGTGAGATCAGGGAACGGCAGCCCCAGCATTTT. As protein: CASSEIRERQPQHF.

This chain joins TRBV6-6 and TRBJ2-1, with D unclear. CDR1 is MNHNY, CDR2 SVGAGI, per germline (reference sequence). The CDR3 is 12 amino acids. V was cut by 4 bases and J by 5 bases, with 6 bases left in between. CDR3 nucleotides: TGTGCCAGCAGTTGGTCAAACAATGAGCAGTTCTTC. Its translation is CASSWSNNEQFF.

The chain employs TRBV19 and TRBJ1-1; D is perhaps TRBD1 (5 bases). Germline V gives CDR1 LNHDA, CDR2 SQIVND (reference sequence). This CDR3 contains 15 residues. V lost 3 bases, J lost 4 bases, and 15 bases lay in between. CDR3 nucleotide sequence: TGTGCCAGTAGTATTTGGGGGGGGTCGGGCACTGAAGCTTTCTTT. Translation: CASSIWGGSGTEAFF.

The chain uses TRBV7-2 and TRBJ1-2, with a tentative D call TRBD1 (6 bases). The CDR3 runs 13 residues. Germline V gene data show CDR1 as SGHTA and CDR2 as FQGNSA. Trimming shortened V by 4 bases and J by 2 bases, and 8 bases separated the two germline ends. In DNA, the CDR3 is TGTGCCAGCAGCTATGGACAGAACTATGGCTACACCTTC. Encoded protein: CASSYGQNYGYTF. Supplemented by reference TRBV7-2 and TRBJ1-2, the full variable domain reads GAGVSQSPSNKVTEKGKDVELRCDPISGHTALYWYRQSLGQGLEFLIYFQGNSAPDKSGLPSDRFSAERTGGSVSTLTIQRTQQEDSAVYLCASSYGQNYGYTFGSGTRLTVV.

This clone occurred a few times. The CDR3 coding sequence is TGCGCCAGCAGCCTTACAGGTACCAGACTTAACACCGGGGAGCTGTTTTTT. This gives the protein CASSLTGTRLNTGELFF. The J gene is TRBJ2-2, the V gene TRBV5-1; D may be TRBD1 (5 bases). The CDR3 extends over 17 amino acids. Germline values: CDR1 SGHRS, CDR2 YFSETQ. Trimming left V 4 bases short and J 2 bases short, with 18 bases between.

This clone has just one count. V gene TRBV9 combines with J gene TRBJ2-4; D is unresolved. Germline values: CDR1 SGDLS, CDR2 YYNGEE. With 3 bases removed from V and 3 bases from J, the gap between germline ends came to 7 bases. The CDR3 loop spans 13 amino acids. The CDR3 DNA reads TGTGCCAGCAGCGAAAGAAACAAAAACATTCAGTACTTC. Protein product: CASSERNKNIQYF.

The rearrangement joins TRBV19 to TRBJ2-2; 8 nucleotides align to TRBD2. Germline CDR1 LNHDA, CDR2 SQIVND (reference sequence). The CDR3 consists of 15 residues. The V segment lost 4 bases and the J segment 6 bases; nucleotides outside the gene matches: 7. CDR3 protein: CASSSPGTRAGELFF. The CDR3 bases are TGTGCCAGTAGTAGTCCCGGGACTAGGGCCGGGGAGCTGTTTTTT.

The V gene is TRBV2, the J gene TRBJ1-1, with D hard to call. The CDR3 loop spans 13 amino acids. CDR1 SNHLY and CDR2 FYNNEI come from the germline V gene. The ends were cut back, 7 bases at V and 2 bases at J, with 11 bases in the middle. The CDR3 DNA sequence: TGTGCCAGCAAACGGGCCGAAAACACTGAAGCTTTCTTT. Translated, it gives CASKRAENTEAFF. The whole variable domain, remainder taken from reference TRBV2 and TRBJ1-1, is EPEVTQTPSHQVTQMGQEVILRCVPISNHLYFYWYRQILGQKVEFLVSFYNNEISEKSEIFDDQFSVERPDGSNFTLKIRSTKLEDSAMYFCASKRAENTEAFFGQGTRLTVV.